The present T cell receptor beta chain was sequenced within a study of a mutant IDH1 vaccine in newly diagnosed glioma. Study-level background: Treated patients were roughly 62% male, around 38% female, mean age approximately 41 years. Standard pretreatment was either radiotherapy, temozolomide, or, for most, radiochemotherapy with temozolomide. Study conclusions and caveats: Patients showed vaccine-induced immune responses at a rate of around 93%.

In regard to this clone: Antigen: not known.

Time point denoted: week 23, last vaccination. Vaccine doses each comprised 300 ug of mutant IDH1 20-mer peptide, with topical imiquimod. The repertoire was sequenced with immunoSEQ multiplex PCR; TCRdb's copy has only in-frame clones and lacks some. The table shows 88,000 or so clones, with roughly 85% occurring only once. Trimming left V 3 bases short and J 4 bases short, with 2 bases between. Germline V CDR1 and CDR2: SGHVS, FQNEAQ. CDR3 size: 11 residues. The material sequenced was PBMCs, taken from a glioma patient whose treatment included an IDH1 peptide vaccine. The V and J genes are TRBV7-8 and TRBJ2-3; D is ambiguous. The receptor was derived from a man aged 25-40 years with glioma. Some clones in this sample may be carry-over from other donors' samples. CDR3 region: CASSFADTQYF. In DNA, the CDR3 is TGTGCCAGCAGCTTTGCAGATACGCAGTATTTT.